This paragraph covers one T cell receptor beta chain sequence. What it recognizes is unknown. PCR used 60 Vbeta primers and 13 Jbeta primers. Libraries were prepared by immunoSEQ multiplex PCR; TCRdb keeps only in-frame clonotypes and omits some of them. The table lists about 130,000 clones, just over 70% of them singletons. The sample comes from a study of cytomegalovirus exposure and HLA in healthy donors. The CDR3 length is 12 residues. With V trimmed by 8 bases and J by 5 bases, 3 bases remained unmatched. CDR1 SGHDN and CDR2 FVKESK come from the germline V gene. General observations from the study: Among TCR beta chains, those listed as cytomegalovirus-associated numbered more than 150.

The sequence derives from a woman between 55 and 75 years old in good health and CMV-seropositive. The specimen sequenced was PBMCs. The chain couples TRBV14 to TRBJ2-1; 7 bases map to TRBD2. The CDR3, as DNA: TGTGCCAGCGCGGGGGTCGACAATGAGCAGTTCTTC. This gives the protein CASAGVDNEQFF. Together with reference TRBV14 and TRBJ2-1, the CDR3 gives the full variable domain: EAGVTQFPSHSVIEKGQTVTLRCDPISGHDNLYWYRRVMGKEIKFLLHFVKESKQDESGMPNNRFLAERTGGTYSTLKVQPAELEDSGVYFCASAGVDNEQFFGPGTRLTVL.